These 3 T cell receptor beta chains were sequenced from one sample in a study of T cells in Graves' hyperthyroidism and ophthalmopathy. What was amplified from RNA transcripts were TCR beta CDR3 regions. The primer set for the first-round RT-PCR of the TCR CDR3 was HTBI. TCRdb ran MiXCR on the multiplex PCR reads and lists one entry per CDR3 protein. The table has some 530,000 distinct CDR3 sequences, 22% seen once. Input material: blood. The receptors come from a woman between 65 and 79 years old with Graves' ophthalmopathy.

This chain joins TRBV7-2 and TRBJ2-1; 15 bases align to TRBD2. This CDR3 has 19 residues. The germline V gene encodes CDR1 SGHTA and CDR2 FQGNSA. Germline trimming cut 2 bases from V and 4 bases from J; bases unmatched to any gene: 9. The CDR3 nucleotides are TGTGCCAGCAGCTTACGGTGGACTAGCGGGAGGGCCAGGTACAATGAGCAGTTCTTC. Translation gives CASSLRWTSGRARYNEQFF.

The chain couples TRBV28 to TRBJ1-6, with TRBD1 as a possible D gene (5 bases). The germline V gene encodes CDR1 MDHEN and CDR2 SYDVKM. V was clipped by 5 bases and J by 0 bases, with 11 bases between them. CDR3 length: 16 residues. This CDR3 is CASSGGVNSYNSPLHF. The CDR3 bases are TGTGCCAGCAGTGGGGGGGTTAACTCCTATAATTCACCCCTCCACTTT.

This clonotype was seen repeatedly, ten times or more. The gene calls are TRBV2 and TRBJ2-1; TRBD2 might be the D (5 bases). The CDR3 has 12 amino acids. The V and J ends lost 7 bases and 7 bases respectively, with 11 bases between them. Germline assignment: CDR1 SNHLY and CDR2 FYNNEI. CDR3 nucleotide sequence: TGTGCCAGCATCCGCGAGGGTAATGAGCAGTTCTTC. Protein product: CASIREGNEQFF.